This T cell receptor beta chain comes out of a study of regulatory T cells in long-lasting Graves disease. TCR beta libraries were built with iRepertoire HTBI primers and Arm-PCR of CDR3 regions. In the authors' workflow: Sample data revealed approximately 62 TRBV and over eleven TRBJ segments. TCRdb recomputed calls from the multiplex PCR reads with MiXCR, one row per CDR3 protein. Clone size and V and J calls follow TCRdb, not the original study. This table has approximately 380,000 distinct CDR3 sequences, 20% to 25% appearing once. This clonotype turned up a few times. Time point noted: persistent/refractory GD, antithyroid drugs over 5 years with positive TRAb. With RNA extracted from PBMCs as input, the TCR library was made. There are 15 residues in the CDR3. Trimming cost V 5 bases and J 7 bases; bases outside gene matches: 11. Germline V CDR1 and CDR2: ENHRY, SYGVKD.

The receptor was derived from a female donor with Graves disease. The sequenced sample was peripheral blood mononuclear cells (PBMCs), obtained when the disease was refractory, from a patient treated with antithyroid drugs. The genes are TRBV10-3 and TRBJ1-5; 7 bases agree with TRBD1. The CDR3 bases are TGTGCCATCAGTCAGACGGGACAGTCGGGACAGCCCCAGCATTTT. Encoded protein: CAISQTGQSGQPQHF.